This T cell receptor (beta chain) was captured in a study of vaccination effects on CD4 cells after COVID-19. Study-level findings and limits: Marked contraction was observed in infection-induced and vaccine-induced clones late after vaccination.

Antigen-specific CD4+ T cells were first expanded with viral peptide pools by the ViraFEST assay and only then sequenced. Scientists isolated CD4+ T cells after a roughly nine-day culture period ended. All study participants received two doses of BNT162b2 or mRNA-1273 vaccine. Cultures used about 2 million PBMC per well, roughly 11 IU/ml IL-2 and roughly 10 ug/ml peptides. Half the medium was swapped for IL-2 medium on days 3 and 7. Trimming took 4 bases from V and 9 from J; bases not matched to a gene: 17. The germline gives CDR1 SNHLY, CDR2 FYNNEI. The CDR3 consists of 18 residues. Generated by immunoSEQ multiplex PCR, the TCRdb table keeps only in-frame clones and is missing some. The sample carries around 16,000 clones, 60% to 85% recorded once. As to this clone: The antigen is undetermined.

The chain links TRBV2 to TRBJ2-1, with TRBD2 identical over 11 bases. The clonotype was recovered from a human donor who received a COVID-19 vaccine. Material: CD4+ T cells from PBMCs cultured with HCoV-NL63 spike peptides, obtained after COVID-19 vaccination. The CDR3 DNA reads TGTGCCAGCAGTGTGGAAAGTAATGCGCTAGCGGGAGGCGTTGAGCAGTTCTTC. As protein: CASSVESNALAGGVEQFF.